This T cell receptor beta chain originates from a study of shared clonotypes between healthy human individuals. Overall study context: Each donor contributed plates that comprised three CD4 naive, three CD4 memory, two CD8 naive and one CD8 memory. Study-level results: Depth was large, yet rarefaction showed that sorted-subset sequencing was incomplete. In general, naive subsets displayed greater estimated richness than memory subsets did.

A note on this clone: Its antigen is as yet unknown.

Clones were sequenced by immunoSEQ multiplex PCR, and TCRdb holds only the in-frame ones, with some missing. Here the sample spans around 580,000 clones, 95% to 98% being singletons. Terminally differentiated effector memory CD45RA+ cells were excluded from the naive CD8 cells, which were CD45RO-negative and positively selected for CCR7. Healthy HIV-negative adults with no recent acute infections or vaccinations were recruited as donors. Germline CDR1 SGDLS, CDR2 YYNGEE. V was shortened by 2 bases and J by 4 bases, with 13 bases between the two germline ends. The CDR3 extends over 15 amino acids. The chain carries TRBV9 and TRBJ2-1, with D tentatively TRBD2 (5 bases). The clonotype comes from a man aged 30 to 45 in good health. Specimen: naive CD8+ T cells sorted from blood. CDR3 residues: CASSVLQRMYNEQFF. The CDR3 DNA sequence: TGTGCCAGCAGCGTCCTCCAGCGGATGTACAATGAGCAGTTCTTC.